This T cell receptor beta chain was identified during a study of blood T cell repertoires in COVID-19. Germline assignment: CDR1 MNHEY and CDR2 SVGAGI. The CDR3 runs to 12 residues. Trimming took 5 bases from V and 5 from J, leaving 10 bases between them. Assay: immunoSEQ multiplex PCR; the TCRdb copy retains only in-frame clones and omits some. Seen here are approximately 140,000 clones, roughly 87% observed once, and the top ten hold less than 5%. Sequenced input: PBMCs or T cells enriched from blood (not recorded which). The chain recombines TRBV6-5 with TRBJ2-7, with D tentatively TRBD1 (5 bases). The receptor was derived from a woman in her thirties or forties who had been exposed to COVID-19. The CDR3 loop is CASSPTTDEQYF. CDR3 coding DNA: TGTGCCAGCAGTCCCACGACAGACGAGCAGTACTTC.